The 7 T cell receptor beta chains presented below share a single source sample, sequenced in a study of long-term antiretroviral therapy in people with HIV. It was version v3.0 of the immunoSEQ assay that was run at survey level. Libraries were prepared by immunoSEQ multiplex PCR; TCRdb keeps only in-frame clonotypes and omits some of them. The sample holds about 28,000 clones, about 80% seen once. The sample was unsorted PBMCs, taken 0.3 years after starting antiretroviral therapy. These receptor sequences come from a man aged 35-49 years with HIV.

The V call is TRBV28, the J call TRBJ2-2, with a weak D call TRBD2 (6 bases). The CDR3 is made up of 16 amino acids. Germline V lookup: CDR1 MDHEN, CDR2 SYDVKM. V lost 0 bases and J lost 6, with 14 bases in between. DNA for the CDR3: TGTGCCAGCAGTTTATGGGGGGGAAGTGGGCCCGGGGAGCTGTTTTTT. Encoded protein: CASSLWGGSGPGELFF.

The chain links TRBV21-1 to TRBJ2-5; the tabulated D call, TRBD1, remains unverified against the DNA. TRBV21-1 is an annotated pseudogene. This CDR3 has 14 residues. DNA for the CDR3: TGTGCCAGCAGCAAATGTCAGGGGAAAGAGACCCAGTACTTC. Amino acid sequence: CASSKCQGKETQYF.

The chain joins TRBV27 to TRBJ2-7, with TRBD1 matching over 7 bases. CDR1 and CDR2 from the germline V gene are MNHEY and SMNVEV (reference sequence). J was trimmed by 2 bases and V by 6 bases; bases with no gene match: 13. This CDR3 has 16 amino acids. CDR3 nucleotides: TGTGCCAGCAGCAATACTGGGACAGCCTTCGCCTACGAGCAGTACTTC. Residues: CASSNTGTAFAYEQYF.

The chain joins TRBV6-5 to TRBJ1-3; possible D gene TRBD1, 6 bases. With 6 bases removed from V and 0 bases from J, the gap between germline ends came to 12 bases. The CDR3 is 15 amino acids. The V gene's germline CDR1 is MNHEY and CDR2 SVGAGI. This CDR3 is CASRPDRSSGNTIYF. CDR3 in DNA: TGTGCCAGCAGGCCCGACAGGAGCTCTGGAAACACCATATATTTT.

The chain carries TRBV12-5 and TRBJ2-1, with D possibly being TRBD1 (5 bases). Trimming shortened V by 0 bases and J by 6 bases, and 18 bases separated the two germline ends. This CDR3 is 17 amino acids long. The germline CDR1 and CDR2 sequences are LGHNT and FRNRAP. Here the CDR3 DNA reads TGTGCTAGTGGTTTGGTATTAGGCAGGGAAGTATTCAATGAGCAGTTCTTC. Protein sequence: CASGLVLGREVFNEQFF.

V gene TRBV5-1 combines with J gene TRBJ1-4; D is unresolved. The CDR3 has 15 amino acids. Trimming took 0 bases from V and 4 from J, leaving 10 bases between them. Germline CDR1 is SGHRS and CDR2 is YFSETQ. DNA for the CDR3: TGCGCCAGCAGCTTGGGAAGGATTGGTAATGAAAAACTGTTTTTT. Translation: CASSLGRIGNEKLFF.

The chain uses TRBV7-2 and TRBJ2-1; D call uncertain. From germline, CDR1 is SGHTA and CDR2 FQGNSA. The ends were cut back, 0 bases at V and 10 bases at J, with 10 bases in the middle. The CDR3 is 13 amino acids. DNA for the CDR3: TGTGCCAGCAGCTTAGCTATGGGCGGCGAGCAGTTCTTC. It translates to CASSLAMGGEQFF.